Sequencing of this T cell receptor beta chain was carried out in a study of blood T cell repertoires in COVID-19. On the study more broadly: From T cells, B-cell-depleted T cells, or PBMCs came the material, which was cDNA or gDNA.

Per the original data handling: From reference gene primer amplification, estimates of nucleated cell counts were derived. Libraries were prepared by immunoSEQ multiplex PCR; TCRdb keeps only in-frame clonotypes and omits some of them. Clone size and V and J calls were adopted from that table, with D and trimming inferred from the DNA. The sample has tens of thousands of clones; more than 75% are singletons. This clone was counted only a few times. The sequencing sample was made of peripheral blood. This clonotype was obtained from a woman at least 80 years old with active or convalescent COVID-19.

The CDR3 bases are TGTGCCAGCACCTACCCCGGGGATCACTATGGCTACACCTTC. Protein sequence: CASTYPGDHYGYTF. J is TRBJ1-2 and V is TRBV6-5; D remains ambiguous. This CDR3 is 14 amino acids long. Per the germline V gene, CDR1 is MNHEY and CDR2 is SVGAGI. The V end was cut by 7 bases, the J end by 3 bases, with 15 bases between.